These T cell receptor beta chains were read from a single sample in a study of liver allograft versus peripheral blood T cells. TCRdb itself ran the reads through MiXCR, one entry per CDR3 protein. The table lists roughly 5,000 distinct CDR3 sequences, over 15% of them singletons, with less than 11% in the top ten. All receptors derive from a human patient who had a liver transplant. Some of the T cells may derive from the graft donor. The CDR3 runs from the conserved cysteine through the conserved F or W. Each record gives: D gene, J gene, V gene, clone size, CDR3 protein, CDR3 DNA. The D gene is left open where the match is weak. Clone sizes are given selectively: once, few, many, or a class where the clone is expanded.

d_gene: .
j_gene: TRBJ1-1
v_gene: TRBV28
abundance: .
CDR3aa: CASSIGGNRPSEAFF
CDR3nt: TGTGCCAGCAGCATCGGGGGAAACAGGCCCTCTGAAGCTTTCTTT

d_gene: TRBD1
j_gene: TRBJ1-2
v_gene: TRBV5-5
abundance: many
CDR3aa: CASSTWGTGFLNYGYTF
CDR3nt: TGTGCCAGCAGCACTTGGGGGACAGGTTTCTTGAACTATGGCTACACCTTC

d_gene: TRBD1
j_gene: TRBJ2-7
v_gene: TRBV19
abundance: medium-sized
CDR3aa: CASSFGTGDREQYF
CDR3nt: TGTGCCAGTAGTTTCGGGACAGGGGACCGCGAGCAGTACTTC

d_gene: TRBD1
j_gene: TRBJ2-2
v_gene: TRBV9
abundance: .
CDR3aa: CASSVEWTGIGELFF
CDR3nt: TGTGCCAGCAGCGTGGAGTGGACAGGGATCGGGGAGCTGTTTTTT

d_gene: .
j_gene: TRBJ1-1
v_gene: TRBV12-3/TRBV12-4
abundance: .
CDR3aa: CASSLSMNTEAFF
CDR3nt: TGTGCCAGCAGTTTGAGTATGAACACTGAAGCTTTCTTT

d_gene: TRBD1
j_gene: TRBJ2-4
v_gene: TRBV11-2
abundance: few
CDR3aa: CASSLVQGADIQYF
CDR3nt: TGTGCCAGCAGCTTAGTCCAGGGGGCGGACATTCAGTACTTC

d_gene: .
j_gene: TRBJ1-6
v_gene: TRBV7-3
abundance: .
CDR3aa: CASSLRAPGSPLHF
CDR3nt: TGTGCCAGCAGCTTACGAGCCCCCGGTTCACCCCTCCACTTT

d_gene: .
j_gene: TRBJ1-3
v_gene: TRBV5-4
abundance: medium-sized
CDR3aa: CASSLVGSGNTIYF
CDR3nt: TGTGCCAGCAGCTTGGTGGGCTCTGGAAACACCATATATTTT

d_gene: TRBD1
j_gene: TRBJ1-2
v_gene: TRBV20-1
abundance: medium-sized
CDR3aa: CSAAAGGRSYTF
CDR3nt: TGCAGTGCTGCCGCAGGGGGAAGGAGCTACACCTTC

d_gene: .
j_gene: TRBJ2-7
v_gene: TRBV12-3/TRBV12-4
abundance: .
CDR3aa: CASSQYRIYEQYF
CDR3nt: TGTGCCAGCAGTCAATATAGGATTTACGAGCAGTACTTC

d_gene: .
j_gene: TRBJ1-6
v_gene: TRBV6-6
abundance: medium-sized
CDR3aa: CASSYSESSYNSPLHF
CDR3nt: TGTGCCAGCAGTTACTCGGAGAGCTCCTATAATTCACCCCTCCACTTT

d_gene: TRBD1
j_gene: TRBJ2-7
v_gene: TRBV3-1
abundance: .
CDR3aa: CASSDREYEQYF
CDR3nt: TGTGCCAGCAGCGACAGGGAGTACGAGCAGTACTTC

d_gene: .
j_gene: TRBJ2-5
v_gene: TRBV5-5
abundance: .
CDR3aa: CASSLGDSGVETQYF
CDR3nt: TGTGCCAGCAGCTTGGGTGACTCCGGGGTGGAGACCCAGTACTTC

d_gene: .
j_gene: TRBJ2-7
v_gene: TRBV27
abundance: medium-sized
CDR3aa: CASSADAPYEQYF
CDR3nt: TGTGCCAGCAGTGCGGACGCACCCTACGAGCAGTACTTC

d_gene: TRBD1
j_gene: TRBJ1-5
v_gene: TRBV6-1
abundance: medium-sized
CDR3aa: CASSHRGDQPQHF
CDR3nt: TGTGCCAGCAGTCACAGGGGGGATCAGCCCCAGCATTTT

d_gene: .
j_gene: TRBJ2-2
v_gene: TRBV5-6
abundance: medium-sized
CDR3aa: CASSLVLIQGDTGELFF
CDR3nt: TGTGCCAGCAGCTTGGTCCTCATACAGGGCGACACCGGGGAGCTGTTTTTT

d_gene: TRBD1
j_gene: TRBJ1-6
v_gene: TRBV6-1
abundance: medium-sized
CDR3aa: CASSEFGRTGTSPLHF
CDR3nt: TGTGCCAGCAGTGAGTTCGGACGGACAGGGACTTCACCCCTCCACTTT

d_gene: .
j_gene: TRBJ1-5
v_gene: TRBV19
abundance: medium-sized
CDR3aa: CASSIERVSNQPQHF
CDR3nt: TGTGCCAGTAGTATTGAAAGGGTTAGCAATCAGCCCCAGCATTTT

d_gene: .
j_gene: TRBJ2-5
v_gene: TRBV10-3
abundance: medium-sized
CDR3aa: CAISEGLETQYF
CDR3nt: TGTGCCATCAGTGAAGGCTTGGAGACCCAGTACTTC

d_gene: .
j_gene: TRBJ1-3
v_gene: TRBV20-1
abundance: .
CDR3aa: CSANREPFYGLSGNTIYF
CDR3nt: TGCAGTGCTAACCGGGAACCATTTTACGGACTCTCTGGAAACACCATATATTTT

d_gene: .
j_gene: TRBJ2-1
v_gene: TRBV11-3
abundance: .
CDR3aa: CASSLDPKGEQFF
CDR3nt: TGTGCCAGCAGCTTAGACCCCAAGGGCGAGCAGTTCTTC

d_gene: TRBD1
j_gene: TRBJ1-2
v_gene: TRBV25-1
abundance: many
CDR3aa: CASSELDRAAGGYTF
CDR3nt: TGTGCCAGCAGTGAATTAGACAGGGCTGCTGGTGGCTACACCTTC

d_gene: .
j_gene: TRBJ1-5
v_gene: TRBV6-6
abundance: medium-sized
CDR3aa: CASMENQPQHF
CDR3nt: TGTGCCAGCATGGAGAATCAGCCCCAGCATTTT

d_gene: TRBD2
j_gene: TRBJ2-3
v_gene: TRBV9
abundance: once
CDR3aa: CASSIGLAGVGDTQYF
CDR3nt: TGTGCCAGCAGCATAGGACTAGCGGGGGTAGGAGATACGCAGTATTTT

d_gene: .
j_gene: TRBJ1-1
v_gene: TRBV6-2/TRBV6-3
abundance: .
CDR3aa: CASSGRDDKGLRMNTEAFF
CDR3nt: TGTGCCAGCAGTGGAAGGGATGATAAGGGCCTACGGATGAACACTGAAGCTTTCTTT

d_gene: TRBD1
j_gene: TRBJ2-7
v_gene: TRBV20-1
abundance: medium-sized
CDR3aa: CSARGTGGAYEQYF
CDR3nt: TGCAGTGCTAGGGGGACAGGTGGGGCCTACGAGCAGTACTTC

d_gene: .
j_gene: TRBJ2-1
v_gene: TRBV15
abundance: medium-sized
CDR3aa: CATSRWGGEQFF
CDR3nt: TGTGCCACCAGTCGCTGGGGAGGTGAGCAGTTCTTC

d_gene: .
j_gene: TRBJ1-3
v_gene: TRBV13
abundance: medium-sized
CDR3aa: CASSISLGNTIYF
CDR3nt: TGTGCCAGCAGCATTAGCCTCGGAAACACCATATATTTT

d_gene: TRBD2
j_gene: TRBJ2-3
v_gene: TRBV11-1
abundance: .
CDR3aa: CASSLVSLAGGRDTQYF
CDR3nt: TGTGCCAGCAGCTTAGTGTCGCTAGCGGGGGGTCGGGATACGCAGTATTTT

d_gene: TRBD1
j_gene: TRBJ2-1
v_gene: TRBV6-5
abundance: medium-sized
CDR3aa: CASSYSRDRGRNEQFF
CDR3nt: TGTGCCAGCAGTTACTCGAGGGACAGGGGTCGTAATGAGCAGTTCTTC

d_gene: .
j_gene: TRBJ1-3
v_gene: TRBV29-1
abundance: medium-sized
CDR3aa: CSVVITGNTIYF
CDR3nt: TGCAGCGTTGTGATTACCGGAAACACCATATATTTT